The sequence of this T cell receptor beta chain was determined in a study of vaccination effects on CD4 cells after COVID-19. V lost 6 bases, J lost 11 bases, and 9 bases stayed unmatched. The germline V gene has CDR1 SEHNR and CDR2 FQNEAQ (reference sequence). The CDR3 is 13 residues long. Prior to sequencing, the ViraFEST assay stimulated PBMC with viral peptide pools, which expanded the antigen-specific CD4+ T cells. Following culture for about 11 days, CD4+ T cells were isolated. Nucleocapsid antibody tests were negative, and the vaccine recipients had no prior SARS-CoV-2 infection. About this clone: Its cognate antigen is unknown.

Produced via immunoSEQ multiplex PCR; TCRdb's table is partial and in-frame only. The profile shows around 23,000 clones, over 60% of them singletons. This chain joins TRBV7-9 and TRBJ1-2; 10 positions match TRBD1. Material: CD4+ T cells from PBMCs cultured with HCoV-NL63 spike peptides, obtained before COVID-19 vaccination. The source of this sequence is a human donor who received a COVID-19 vaccine. The CDR3 DNA reads as TGTGCCAGCAGTTCACGGGACAGGGGCGGATACACCTTC. Translation: CASSSRDRGGYTF.